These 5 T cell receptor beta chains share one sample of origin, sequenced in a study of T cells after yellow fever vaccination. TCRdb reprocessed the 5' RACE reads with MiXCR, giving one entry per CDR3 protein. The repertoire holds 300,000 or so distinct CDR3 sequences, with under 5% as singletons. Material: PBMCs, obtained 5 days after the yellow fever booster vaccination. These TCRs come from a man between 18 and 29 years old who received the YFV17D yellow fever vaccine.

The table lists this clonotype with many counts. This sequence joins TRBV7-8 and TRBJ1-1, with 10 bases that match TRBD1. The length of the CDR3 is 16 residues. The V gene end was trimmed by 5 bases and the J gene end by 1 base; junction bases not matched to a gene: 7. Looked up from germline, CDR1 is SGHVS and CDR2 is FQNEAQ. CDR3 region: CASSDPGQGPNTEAFF. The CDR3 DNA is TGTGCCAGCAGCGACCCGGGACAGGGGCCGAACACTGAAGCTTTCTTT.

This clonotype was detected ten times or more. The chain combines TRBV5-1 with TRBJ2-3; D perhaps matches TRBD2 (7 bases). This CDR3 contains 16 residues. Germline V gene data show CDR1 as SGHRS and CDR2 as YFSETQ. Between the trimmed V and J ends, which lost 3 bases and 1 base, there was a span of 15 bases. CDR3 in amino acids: CASSSYAGAGTDTQYF. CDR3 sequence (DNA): TGCGCCAGCAGCTCCTACGCGGGGGCAGGCACAGATACGCAGTATTTT.

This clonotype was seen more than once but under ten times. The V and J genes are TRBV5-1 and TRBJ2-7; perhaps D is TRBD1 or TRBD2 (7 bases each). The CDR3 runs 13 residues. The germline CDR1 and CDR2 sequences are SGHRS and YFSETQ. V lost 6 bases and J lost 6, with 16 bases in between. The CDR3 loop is CASKTPGGGEQYF. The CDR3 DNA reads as TGCGCCAGCAAGACCCCAGGGGGGGGCGAGCAGTACTTC.

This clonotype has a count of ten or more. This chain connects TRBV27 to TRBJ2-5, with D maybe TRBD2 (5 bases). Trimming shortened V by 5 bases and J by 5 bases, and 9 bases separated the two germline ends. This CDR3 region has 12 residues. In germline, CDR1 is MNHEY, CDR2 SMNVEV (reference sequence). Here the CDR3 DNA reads TGTGCCAGCAGTGGGAGTGAGGAGACCCAGTACTTC. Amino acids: CASSGSEETQYF.

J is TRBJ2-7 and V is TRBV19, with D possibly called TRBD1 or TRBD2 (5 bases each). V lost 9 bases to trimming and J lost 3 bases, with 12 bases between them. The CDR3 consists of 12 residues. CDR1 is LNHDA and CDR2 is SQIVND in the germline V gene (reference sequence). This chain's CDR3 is CASRDASYEQYF. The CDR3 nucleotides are TGTGCCAGCCGGGACGCGAGCTACGAGCAGTACTTC.